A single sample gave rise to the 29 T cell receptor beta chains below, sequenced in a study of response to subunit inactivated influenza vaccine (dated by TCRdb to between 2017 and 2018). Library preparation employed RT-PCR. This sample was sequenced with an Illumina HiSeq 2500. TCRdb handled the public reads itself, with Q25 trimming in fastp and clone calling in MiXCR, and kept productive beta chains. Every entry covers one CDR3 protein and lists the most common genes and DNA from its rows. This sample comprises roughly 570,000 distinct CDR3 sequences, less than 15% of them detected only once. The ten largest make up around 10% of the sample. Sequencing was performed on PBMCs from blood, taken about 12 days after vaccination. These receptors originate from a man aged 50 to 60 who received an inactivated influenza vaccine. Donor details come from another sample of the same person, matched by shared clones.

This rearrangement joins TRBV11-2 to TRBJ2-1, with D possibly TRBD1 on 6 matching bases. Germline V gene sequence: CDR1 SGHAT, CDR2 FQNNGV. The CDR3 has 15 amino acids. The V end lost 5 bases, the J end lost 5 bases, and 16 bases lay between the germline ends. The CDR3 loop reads CASSPNRVTDNEQFF. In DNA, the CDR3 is TGTGCCAGCAGCCCCAACAGGGTAACGGACAATGAGCAGTTCTTC.

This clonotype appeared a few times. The CDR3 nucleotides are TGCAGTGCTAGAAGGACTAGCGGGGGGGCCTCGCTCCCTAGCTCCTACAATGAGCAGTTCTTC. Amino acid sequence: CSARRTSGGASLPSSYNEQFF. The rearrangement joins TRBV20-1 to TRBJ2-1; 15 bases agree with TRBD2. The ends lost 2 bases at V and 0 bases at J; junction bases unmatched: 14. This CDR3 is 21 amino acids long. CDR1 and CDR2 from the germline V gene are DFQATT and SNEGSKA (reference sequence).

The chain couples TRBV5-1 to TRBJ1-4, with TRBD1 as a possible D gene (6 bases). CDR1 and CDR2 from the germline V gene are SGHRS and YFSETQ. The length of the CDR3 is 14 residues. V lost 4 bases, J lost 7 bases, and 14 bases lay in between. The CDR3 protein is CASSPLQGAEKLFF. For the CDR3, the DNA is TGCGCCAGCAGCCCGTTACAGGGAGCTGAAAAACTGTTTTTT.

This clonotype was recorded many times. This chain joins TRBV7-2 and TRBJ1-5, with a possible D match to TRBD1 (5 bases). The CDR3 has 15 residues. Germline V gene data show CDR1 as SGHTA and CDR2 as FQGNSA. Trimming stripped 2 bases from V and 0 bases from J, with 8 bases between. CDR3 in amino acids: CASSLQGLSNQPQHF. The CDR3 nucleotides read TGTGCCAGCAGCTTACAGGGACTTAGCAATCAGCCCCAGCATTTT. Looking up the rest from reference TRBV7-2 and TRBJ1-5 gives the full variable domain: GAGVSQSPSNKVTEKGKDVELRCDPISGHTALYWYRQSLGQGLEFLIYFQGNSAPDKSGLPSDRFSAERTGGSVSTLTIQRTQQEDSAVYLCASSLQGLSNQPQHFGDGTRLSIL.

Here the CDR3 DNA reads TGTGCCAGCAGTTACGATTATCAAGAGACCCAGTACTTC. It translates to CASSYDYQETQYF. V is TRBV6-6 and J is TRBJ2-5; D remains unclear. With 2 bases removed from V and 2 bases from J, the gap between germline ends came to 6 bases. The CDR3 has 13 amino acids. CDR1 is MNHNY and CDR2 is SVGAGI in the germline V gene (reference sequence).

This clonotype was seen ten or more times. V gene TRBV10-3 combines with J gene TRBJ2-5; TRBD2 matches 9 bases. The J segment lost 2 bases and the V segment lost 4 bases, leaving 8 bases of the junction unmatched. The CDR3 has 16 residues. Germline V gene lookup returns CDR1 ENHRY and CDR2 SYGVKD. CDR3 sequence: CAISARLAGKQETQYF. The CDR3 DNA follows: TGTGCCATCAGTGCTCGGCTAGCGGGAAAACAAGAGACCCAGTACTTC.

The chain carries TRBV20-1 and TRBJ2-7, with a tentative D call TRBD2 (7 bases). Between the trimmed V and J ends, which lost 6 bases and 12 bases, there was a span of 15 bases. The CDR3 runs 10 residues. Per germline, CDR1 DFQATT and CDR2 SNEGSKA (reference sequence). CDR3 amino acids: CSAYGGPMYF. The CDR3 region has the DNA TGCAGTGCCTACGGGGGGCCGATGTACTTC.

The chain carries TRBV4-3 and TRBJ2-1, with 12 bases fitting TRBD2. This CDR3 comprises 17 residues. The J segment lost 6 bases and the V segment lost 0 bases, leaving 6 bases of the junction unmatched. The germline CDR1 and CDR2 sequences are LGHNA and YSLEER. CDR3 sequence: CASSQDSLAGGGNEQFF. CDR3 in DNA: TGCGCCAGCAGCCAAGATTCCCTAGCGGGAGGGGGCAATGAGCAGTTCTTC.

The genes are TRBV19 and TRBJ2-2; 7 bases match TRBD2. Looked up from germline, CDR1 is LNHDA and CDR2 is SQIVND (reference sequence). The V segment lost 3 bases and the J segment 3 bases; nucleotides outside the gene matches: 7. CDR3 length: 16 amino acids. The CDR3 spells CASSIGGYLDTGELFF. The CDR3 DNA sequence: TGTGCCAGTAGTATCGGGGGGTACCTAGACACCGGGGAGCTGTTTTTT.

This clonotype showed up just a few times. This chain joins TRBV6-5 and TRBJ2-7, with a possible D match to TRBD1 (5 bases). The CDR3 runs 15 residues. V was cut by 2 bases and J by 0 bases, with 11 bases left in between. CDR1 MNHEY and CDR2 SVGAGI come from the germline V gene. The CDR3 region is CASSYGTGVSYEQYF. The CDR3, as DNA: TGTGCCAGCAGTTACGGTACAGGCGTCTCCTACGAGCAGTACTTC.

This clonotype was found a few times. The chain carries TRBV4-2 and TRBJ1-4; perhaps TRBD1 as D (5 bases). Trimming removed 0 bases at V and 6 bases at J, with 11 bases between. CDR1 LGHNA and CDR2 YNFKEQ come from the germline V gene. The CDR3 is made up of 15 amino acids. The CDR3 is CASSQEGDPDEKLFF. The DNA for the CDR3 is TGTGCCAGCAGCCAAGAGGGGGACCCCGATGAAAAACTGTTTTTT.

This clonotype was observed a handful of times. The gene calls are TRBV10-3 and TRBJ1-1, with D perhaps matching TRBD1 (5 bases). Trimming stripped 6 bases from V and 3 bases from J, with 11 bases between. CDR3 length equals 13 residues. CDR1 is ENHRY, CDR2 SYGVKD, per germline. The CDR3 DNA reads TGTGCCATCAGGGGGGGTCTTTACACTGAAGCTTTCTTT. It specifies CAIRGGLYTEAFF.

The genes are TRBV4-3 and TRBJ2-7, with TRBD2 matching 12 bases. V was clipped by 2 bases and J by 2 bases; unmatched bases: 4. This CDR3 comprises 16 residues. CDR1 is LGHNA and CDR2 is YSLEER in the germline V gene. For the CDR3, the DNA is TGCGCCAGCAGCCAACGGACTAGCGGGACACCCTACGAGCAGTACTTC. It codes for CASSQRTSGTPYEQYF.

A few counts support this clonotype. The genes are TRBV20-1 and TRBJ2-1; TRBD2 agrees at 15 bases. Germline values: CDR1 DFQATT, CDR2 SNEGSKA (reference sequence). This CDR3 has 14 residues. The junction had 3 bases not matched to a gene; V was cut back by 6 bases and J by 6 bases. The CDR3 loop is CSAKGLAGGNEQFF. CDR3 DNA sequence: TGCAGTGCCAAGGGACTAGCGGGAGGCAATGAGCAGTTCTTC.

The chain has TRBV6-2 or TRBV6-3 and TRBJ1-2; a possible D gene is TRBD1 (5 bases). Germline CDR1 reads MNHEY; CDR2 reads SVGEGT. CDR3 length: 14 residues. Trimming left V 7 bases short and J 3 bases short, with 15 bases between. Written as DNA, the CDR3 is TGTGCCAGCAATAACCTACAGGAGTACTATGGCTACACCTTC. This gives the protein CASNNLQEYYGYTF.

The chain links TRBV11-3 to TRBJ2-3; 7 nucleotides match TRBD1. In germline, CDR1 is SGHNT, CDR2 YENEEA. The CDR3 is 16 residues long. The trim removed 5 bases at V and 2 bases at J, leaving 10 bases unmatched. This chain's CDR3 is CASSPGGTGATDTQYF. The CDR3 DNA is TGTGCCAGCAGCCCTGGGGGCACAGGGGCCACAGATACGCAGTATTTT.

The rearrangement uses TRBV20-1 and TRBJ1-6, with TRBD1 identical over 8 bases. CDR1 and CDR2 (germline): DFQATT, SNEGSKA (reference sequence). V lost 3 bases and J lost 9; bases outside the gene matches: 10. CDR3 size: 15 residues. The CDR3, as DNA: TGCAGTGCTAGTACCCGGACAGGGTCAGGTTCACCCCTCCACTTT. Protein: CSASTRTGSGSPLHF.

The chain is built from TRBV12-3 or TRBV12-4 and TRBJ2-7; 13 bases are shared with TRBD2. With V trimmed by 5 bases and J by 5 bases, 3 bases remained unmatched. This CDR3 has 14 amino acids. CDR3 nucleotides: TGTGCCAGCAGTCCGACTAGCGGGGGGAACGAGCAGTACTTC. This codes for CASSPTSGGNEQYF.

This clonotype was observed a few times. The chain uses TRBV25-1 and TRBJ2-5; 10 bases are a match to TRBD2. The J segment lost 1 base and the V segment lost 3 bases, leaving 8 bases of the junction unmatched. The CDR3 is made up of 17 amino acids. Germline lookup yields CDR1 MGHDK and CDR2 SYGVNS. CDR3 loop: CASSDPRVAGGQETQYF. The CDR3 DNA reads TGTGCCAGCAGTGACCCCCGGGTAGCGGGAGGCCAAGAGACCCAGTACTTC.

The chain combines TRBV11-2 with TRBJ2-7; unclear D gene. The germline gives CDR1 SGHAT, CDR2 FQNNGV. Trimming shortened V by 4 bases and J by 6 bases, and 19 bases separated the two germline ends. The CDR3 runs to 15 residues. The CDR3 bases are TGTGCCAGCAGCTGGCGGTCGTTCTTCCGACTCGAGCAGTACTTC. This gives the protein CASSWRSFFRLEQYF.

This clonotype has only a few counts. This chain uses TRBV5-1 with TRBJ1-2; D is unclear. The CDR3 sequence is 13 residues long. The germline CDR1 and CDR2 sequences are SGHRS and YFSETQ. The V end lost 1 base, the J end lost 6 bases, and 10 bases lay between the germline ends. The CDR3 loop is CASSLNFANGYTF. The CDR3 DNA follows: TGCGCCAGCAGCTTGAATTTCGCTAATGGCTACACCTTC.

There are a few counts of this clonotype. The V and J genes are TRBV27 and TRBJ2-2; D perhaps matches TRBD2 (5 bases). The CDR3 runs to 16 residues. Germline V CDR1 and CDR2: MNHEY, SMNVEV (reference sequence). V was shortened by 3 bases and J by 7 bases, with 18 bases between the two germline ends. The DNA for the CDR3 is TGTGCCAGCAGTTTGGGCGGGTACATCGTAAACGGGGAGCTGTTTTTT. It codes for CASSLGGYIVNGELFF.

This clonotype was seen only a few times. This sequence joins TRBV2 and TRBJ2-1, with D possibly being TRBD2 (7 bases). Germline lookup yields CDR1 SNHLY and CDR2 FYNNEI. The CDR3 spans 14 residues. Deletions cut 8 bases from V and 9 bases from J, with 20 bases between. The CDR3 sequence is CASGGGALGFEQFF. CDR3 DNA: TGTGCCAGCGGAGGGGGGGCTCTCGGGTTTGAGCAGTTCTTC. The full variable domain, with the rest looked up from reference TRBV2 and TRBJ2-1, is EPEVTQTPSHQVTQMGQEVILRCVPISNHLYFYWYRQILGQKVEFLVSFYNNEISEKSEIFDDQFSVERPDGSNFTLKIRSTKLEDSAMYFCASGGGALGFEQFFGPGTRLTVL.

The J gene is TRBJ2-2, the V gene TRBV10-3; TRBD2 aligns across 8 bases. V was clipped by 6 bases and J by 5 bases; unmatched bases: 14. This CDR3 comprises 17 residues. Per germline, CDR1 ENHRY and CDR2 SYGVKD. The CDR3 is CAISSRGTRAGTGELFF. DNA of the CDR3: TGTGCCATCAGCTCCCGTGGGACTAGGGCGGGGACCGGGGAGCTGTTTTTT.

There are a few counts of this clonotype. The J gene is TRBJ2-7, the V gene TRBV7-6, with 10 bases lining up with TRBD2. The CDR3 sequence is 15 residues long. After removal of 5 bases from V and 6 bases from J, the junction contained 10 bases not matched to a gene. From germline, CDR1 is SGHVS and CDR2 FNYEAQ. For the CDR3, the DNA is TGTGCCAGCAGCCAAAGAGCTAGCGGGAGCGGCGAGCAGTACTTC. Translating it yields CASSQRASGSGEQYF.

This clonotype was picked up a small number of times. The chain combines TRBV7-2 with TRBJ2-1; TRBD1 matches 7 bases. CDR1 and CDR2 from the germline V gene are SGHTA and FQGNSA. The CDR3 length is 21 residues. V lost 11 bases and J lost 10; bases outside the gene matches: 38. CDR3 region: CACGARPKWLWSTGFLAEQFF. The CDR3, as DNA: TGTGCCTGTGGCGCCCGACCAAAATGGCTGTGGTCGACAGGGTTTCTCGCCGAGCAGTTCTTC.

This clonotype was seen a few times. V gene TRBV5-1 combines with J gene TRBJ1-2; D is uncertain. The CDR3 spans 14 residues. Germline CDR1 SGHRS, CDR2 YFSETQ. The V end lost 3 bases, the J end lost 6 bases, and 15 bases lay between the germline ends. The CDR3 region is CASSSTLDNHGYTF. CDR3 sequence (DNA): TGCGCCAGCAGCTCGACACTCGACAACCATGGCTACACCTTC.

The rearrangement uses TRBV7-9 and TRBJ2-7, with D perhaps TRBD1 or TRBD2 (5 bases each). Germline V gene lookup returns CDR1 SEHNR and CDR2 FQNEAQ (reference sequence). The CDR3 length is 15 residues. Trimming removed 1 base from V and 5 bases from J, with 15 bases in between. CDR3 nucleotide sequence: TGTGCCAGCAGCTTAGGCCTGGGACCCCGAGACGAGCAGTACTTC. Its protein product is CASSLGLGPRDEQYF.

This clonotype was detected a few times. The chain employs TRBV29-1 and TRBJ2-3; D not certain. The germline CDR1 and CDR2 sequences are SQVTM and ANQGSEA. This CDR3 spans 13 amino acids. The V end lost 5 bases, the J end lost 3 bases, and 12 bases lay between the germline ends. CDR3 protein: CSVRLVLTDTQYF. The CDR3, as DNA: TGCAGCGTTAGGCTAGTATTAACAGATACGCAGTATTTT.